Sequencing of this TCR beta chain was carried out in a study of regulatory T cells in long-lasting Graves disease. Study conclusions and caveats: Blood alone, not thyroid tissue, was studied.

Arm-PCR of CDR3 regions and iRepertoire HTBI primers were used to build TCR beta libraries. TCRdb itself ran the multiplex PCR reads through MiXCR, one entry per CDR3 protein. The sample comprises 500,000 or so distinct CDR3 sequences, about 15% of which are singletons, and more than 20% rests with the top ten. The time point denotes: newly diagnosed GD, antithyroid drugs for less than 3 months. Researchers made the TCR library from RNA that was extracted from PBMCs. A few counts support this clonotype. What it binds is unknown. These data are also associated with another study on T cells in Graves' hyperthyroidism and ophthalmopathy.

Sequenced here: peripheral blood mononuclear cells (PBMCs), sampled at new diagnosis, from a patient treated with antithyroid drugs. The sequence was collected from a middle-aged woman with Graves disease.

The CDR3 nucleotides read TGTGCCAGCAGGACCGACATGGCTAGCAATCAGCCCCAGCATTTT. Amino acids: CASRTDMASNQPQHF. The J gene is TRBJ1-5, the V gene TRBV2; D gene unclear. The CDR3 has 15 amino acids. The V end was cut by 6 bases, the J end by 0 bases, with 12 bases between. CDR1 is SNHLY, CDR2 FYNNEI, per germline.